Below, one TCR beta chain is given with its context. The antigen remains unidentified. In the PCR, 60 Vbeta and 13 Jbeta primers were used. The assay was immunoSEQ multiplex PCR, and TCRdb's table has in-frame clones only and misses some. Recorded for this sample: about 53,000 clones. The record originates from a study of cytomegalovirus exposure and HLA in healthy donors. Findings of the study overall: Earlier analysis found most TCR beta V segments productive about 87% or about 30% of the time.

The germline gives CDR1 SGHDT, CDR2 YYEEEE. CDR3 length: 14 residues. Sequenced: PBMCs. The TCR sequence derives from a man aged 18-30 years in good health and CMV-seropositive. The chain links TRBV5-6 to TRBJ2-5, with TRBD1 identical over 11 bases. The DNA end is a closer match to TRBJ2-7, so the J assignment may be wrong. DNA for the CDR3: TGTGCCAGCAGCTACGGGACAGGGGGGTACGAGCAGTACTTC. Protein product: CASSYGTGGYEQYF.